These 13 T cell receptor beta chains were all obtained from the same sample, sequenced in a study of blood T cell repertoires in COVID-19. Sequencing was performed with immunoSEQ multiplex PCR; in TCRdb, only in-frame clones are kept and a portion is missing. The sample records some 70,000 clones, 65% to 85% being singletons. The specimen was peripheral blood. The receptor set was obtained from a middle-aged man with COVID-19, enrolled during active disease.

The rearrangement uses TRBV21-1 and TRBJ1-1; no DNA check was done on the table's D call, TRBD1. TRBV21-1 is a recognized pseudogene. The CDR3 runs 16 residues. Written as DNA, the CDR3 is TGTGCCAGCAGATTCAGACAGGGAAATTCCAACACTGAAGCTTTCTTT. This encodes CASRFRQGNSNTEAFF.

A few counts support this clone. This chain uses TRBV5-6 with TRBJ2-7; 8 bases map to TRBD2. Trimming removed 0 bases from V and 3 bases from J; junction bases left unmatched: 8. CDR1 is SGHDT and CDR2 is YYEEEE in the germline V gene. This CDR3 is 16 amino acids long. The CDR3 sequence: CASSLALSGSSYEQYF. CDR3 DNA: TGTGCCAGCAGCTTGGCACTAAGCGGGAGTAGCTACGAGCAGTACTTC.

The CDR3 sequence: CATSVSGPRGANEQFF. CDR3 coding DNA: TGTGCCACCAGTGTCTCGGGGCCCAGGGGAGCCAATGAGCAGTTCTTC. This rearrangement joins TRBV24-1 to TRBJ2-1, with a tentative D call TRBD1 (6 bases). The CDR3 spans 16 residues. V lost 5 bases, J lost 6 bases, and 19 bases lay in between. Germline lookup yields CDR1 KGHDR and CDR2 SFDVKD.

This clone appeared a single time. The V call is TRBV27, the J call TRBJ2-7, with 7 positions matching TRBD1. With V trimmed by 6 bases and J by 2 bases, 7 bases remained unmatched. CDR1 MNHEY and CDR2 SMNVEV come from the germline V gene (reference sequence). CDR3 length equals 14 residues. This CDR3 is CASSFTGATYEQYF. CDR3 nucleotides: TGTGCCAGCAGCTTTACAGGGGCCACCTACGAGCAGTACTTC.

Comments on this clone: A junction boundary mismatches the germline segment, possibly from a read error. Written as DNA, the CDR3 is TGTGCCAGCAGTTTGGGCGGGATCTCGGATTTT. It encodes CASSLGGISDF. This chain links TRBV12-3 or TRBV12-4 with TRBJ2-3, with a tentative D call TRBD2 (6 bases). This CDR3 spans 11 amino acids.

The CDR3 reads CASKSRDRVGYTF. The CDR3 DNA follows: TGTGCCAGCAAAAGCCGGGACAGGGTTGGCTACACCTTC. V is TRBV28 and J is TRBJ1-2, with TRBD1 identical over 9 bases. The V gene's germline CDR1 is MDHEN and CDR2 SYDVKM. The CDR3 contains 13 residues. V shed 7 bases and J 7 bases; nucleotides not matched to a gene: 7.

This clone is a singleton in its sample. The chain recombines TRBV6-6 with TRBJ2-7; TRBD1 aligns across 7 bases. Germline trimming cut 6 bases from V and 2 bases from J; bases unmatched to any gene: 4. The CDR3 has 13 residues. Germline V gives CDR1 MNHNY, CDR2 SVGAGI (reference sequence). This CDR3 is CASRYGQAYEQYF. In DNA, the CDR3 is TGTGCCAGCAGGTATGGACAGGCCTACGAGCAGTACTTC.

The CDR3 nucleotides are TGTGCCAGCAGCCAGAGTGGGAGAGAGCTGTTTTTT. Its translation: CASSQSGRELFF. This chain connects TRBV3-1 (or the pseudogene TRBV3-2) to TRBJ2-2, with D tentatively TRBD2 (5 bases). The CDR3 consists of 12 residues. Deletions cut 3 bases from V and 11 bases from J, with 10 bases between. Germline assignment: CDR1 LGHDT and CDR2 YNNKEL (reference sequence).

CDR3 loop: CASRRTSVGETQYF. The DNA of the CDR3 is TGTGCCAGCAGGCGGACTAGCGTAGGAGAGACCCAGTACTTC. The chain employs TRBV27 and TRBJ2-5, with TRBD2 matching over 9 bases. V trimming: 6 bases; J trimming: 4 bases; junction bases outside the gene matches: 6. This CDR3 is 14 amino acids long. CDR1 is MNHEY and CDR2 is SMNVEV in the germline V gene (reference sequence).

This clone was seen more than once but under ten times. This chain connects TRBV19 to TRBJ2-1; D is unresolved. Germline V CDR1 and CDR2: LNHDA, SQIVND (reference sequence). The CDR3 has 14 amino acids. Trimming cost V 3 bases and J 0 bases, with 6 bases left between them. The CDR3 DNA is TGTGCCAGTAGTATTCTTTACTCCTACAATGAGCAGTTCTTC. Its protein product is CASSILYSYNEQFF.

V is TRBV15 and J is TRBJ2-1; tentatively, D is TRBD1 (5 bases). Per the germline V gene, CDR1 is LNHNV and CDR2 is YYDKDF (reference sequence). There are 11 residues in the CDR3. Trimming stripped 4 bases from V and 10 bases from J, with 8 bases between. The CDR3 DNA reads TGTGCCACCAGCAAAAGACAGGAGCAGTTCTTC. It encodes CATSKRQEQFF. Using reference TRBV15 and TRBJ2-1 for the parts outside the CDR3, the full variable domain is DAMVIQNPRYQVTQFGKPVTLSCSQTLNHNVMYWYQQKSSQAPKLLFHYYDKDFNNEADTPDNFQSRRPNTSFCFLDIRSPGLGDTAMYLCATSKRQEQFFGPGTRLTVL.

V and J are TRBV6-1 and TRBJ1-4; possibly TRBD1 for D (6 bases). Trimming removed 1 base from V and 11 bases from J, with 14 bases in between. From germline, CDR1 is MNHNS and CDR2 SASEGT. This CDR3 comprises 14 residues. The CDR3 DNA reads as TGTGCCAGCAGTGAAGTGGTGGAAACAGGGAAACTGTTTTTT. Translation: CASSEVVETGKLFF.

V gene TRBV5-1 combines with J gene TRBJ2-3; D perhaps matches TRBD2 (6 bases). Germline-derived CDR1 and CDR2 are SGHRS and YFSETQ. V lost 4 bases and J 0 bases, leaving 12 bases between the germline ends. The CDR3 sequence is 15 residues long. CDR3 DNA sequence: TGCGCCAGCAGCGCTAGCGTCGTTAGCACAGATACGCAGTATTTT. As protein: CASSASVVSTDTQYF.